This T cell receptor beta chain comes out of a study of cytomegalovirus exposure and HLA in healthy donors. Study-wide results and limits: The authors listed approximately 160 TCR beta chains as cytomegalovirus-associated. Rare sequences made up most TCRs, while some public TCRs were found in many donors. Exclusion applied to some V segments, including TRBV6-2 and TRBV6-3, as they were indistinguishable. A later analysis found that most CMV-associated TCR beta chains appeared HLA-restricted.

60 Vbeta and 13 Jbeta primers were used in PCR. TCRdb's table, derived via immunoSEQ multiplex PCR, lists solely in-frame clones and lacks some. The data contain about 180,000 clones, approximately 79% of them singletons. This clone was counted a few times. The antigen remains undetermined. CDR3 length: 12 amino acids. Germline values: CDR1 SQVTM, CDR2 ANQGSEA. Trimming shortened V by 6 bases and J by 3 bases, and 12 bases separated the two germline ends. The receptor was isolated from a middle-aged woman in good health and CMV-seronegative. Sequenced: PBMCs. This chain links TRBV29-1 with TRBJ2-7, with D unresolved. CDR3 in amino acids: CSVLKTDYEQYF. The CDR3 DNA reads TGCAGCGTCCTAAAAACTGACTACGAGCAGTACTTC.